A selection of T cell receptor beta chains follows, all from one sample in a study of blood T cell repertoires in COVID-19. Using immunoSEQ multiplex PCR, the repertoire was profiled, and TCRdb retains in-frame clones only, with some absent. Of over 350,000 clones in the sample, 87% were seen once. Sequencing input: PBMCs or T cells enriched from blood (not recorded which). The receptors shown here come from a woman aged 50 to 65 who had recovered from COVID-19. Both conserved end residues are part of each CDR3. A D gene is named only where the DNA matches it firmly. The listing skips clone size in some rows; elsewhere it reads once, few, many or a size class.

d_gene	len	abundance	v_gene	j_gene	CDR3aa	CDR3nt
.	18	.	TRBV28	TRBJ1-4	CASSFSYGGSPTNEKLFF	TGTGCCAGCAGTTTCAGTTACGGCGGATCGCCAACTAATGAAAAACTGTTTTTT
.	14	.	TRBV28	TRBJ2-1	CASSLSLSLNEQFF	TGTGCCAGCAGTTTAAGTCTTAGCTTGAATGAGCAGTTCTTC
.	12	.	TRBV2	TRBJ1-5	CASRGGGQPQHF	TGTGCCAGCAGGGGGGGAGGCCAGCCCCAGCATTTT
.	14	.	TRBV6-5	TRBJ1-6	CASLYNPPNSPLHF	TGTGCCAGTCTATATAACCCGCCTAATTCACCCCTCCACTTT
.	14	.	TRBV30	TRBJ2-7	CAWSEPGLRYEQYF	TGTGCCTGGAGTGAACCGGGACTTAGATACGAGCAGTACTTC
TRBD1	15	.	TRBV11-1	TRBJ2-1	CASRSGQGANNEQFF	TGTGCCAGCAGATCCGGACAGGGGGCCAACAATGAGCAGTTCTTC
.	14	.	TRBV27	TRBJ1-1	CASRSQAGSAEAFF	TGTGCCAGCAGATCCCAGGCGGGTAGCGCTGAAGCTTTCTTT
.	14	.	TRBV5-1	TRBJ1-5	CASSLAGSNQPQHF	TGCGCCAGCAGCTTGGCCGGGAGCAATCAGCCCCAGCATTTT
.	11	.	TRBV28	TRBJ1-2	CASSLQGGYTF	TGTGCCAGCAGTTTACAGGGAGGCTACACCTTC
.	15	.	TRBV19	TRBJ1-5	CASSIDKVWDQPQHF	TGTGCCAGTAGTATCGACAAGGTATGGGATCAGCCCCAGCATTTT
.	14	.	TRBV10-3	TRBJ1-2	CAIPGLLGSDGYTF	TGTGCCATCCCTGGACTGCTTGGGAGTGATGGCTACACCTTC
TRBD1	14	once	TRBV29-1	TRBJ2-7	CSVGRQGAIYEQYF	TGCAGCGTGGGCAGACAGGGGGCGATCTACGAGCAGTACTTC
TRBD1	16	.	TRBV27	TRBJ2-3	CASSPTGTGDSGTQYF	TGTGCCAGCAGCCCAACCGGGACAGGGGATTCGGGTACGCAGTATTTT
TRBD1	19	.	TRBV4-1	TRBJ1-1	CASSHRSRTHRTGSLIFFF	TGCGCCAGCAGCCACCGTAGCCGCACTCATCGGACAGGCTCTCTAATCTTTTTCTTT
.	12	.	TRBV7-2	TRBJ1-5	CASSPDIQPQHF	TGTGCCAGCAGCCCGGACATTCAGCCCCAGCATTTT
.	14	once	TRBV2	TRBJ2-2	CASKRTQGTGELFF	TGTGCCAGCAAACGAACCCAGGGGACCGGGGAGCTGTTTTTT
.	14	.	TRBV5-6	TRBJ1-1	CASSYTVSVTEAFF	TGTGCCAGCAGCTACACCGTGAGCGTCACTGAAGCTTTCTTT
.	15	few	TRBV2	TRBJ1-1	CASSEVRRINTEAFF	TGTGCCAGCAGTGAAGTCCGGAGAATTAACACTGAAGCTTTCTTT
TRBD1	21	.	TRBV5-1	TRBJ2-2	CASSLALRQGLLYSNTGELFF	TGCGCCAGCAGCTTGGCGCTTCGACAGGGCCTTCTATATTCGAACACCGGGGAGCTGTTTTTT
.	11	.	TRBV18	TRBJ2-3	CASSPEDTQYF	TGTGCCAGCTCACCGGAGGATACGCAGTATTTT
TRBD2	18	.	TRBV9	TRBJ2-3	CASSVDGLAGGLLYTQYF	TGTGCCAGCAGCGTAGACGGACTAGCGGGGGGGCTTTTATATACGCAGTATTTT
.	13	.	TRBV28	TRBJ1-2	CAIYLAGLGGYTF	TGTGCCATTTATCTGGCGGGGTTAGGTGGATACACCTTC
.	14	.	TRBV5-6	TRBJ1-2	CASSLAGLNYGYTF	TGTGCCAGCAGCTTGGCAGGGTTAAACTATGGCTACACCTTC
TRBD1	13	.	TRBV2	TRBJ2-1	CASRTGGDNEQFF	TGTGCCAGCCGGACAGGGGGGGACAATGAGCAGTTCTTC
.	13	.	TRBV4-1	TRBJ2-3	CASSSVSTDTQYF	TGCGCCAGCAGTTCGGTGAGCACAGATACGCAGTATTTT
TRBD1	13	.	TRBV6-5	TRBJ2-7	CASSHRGPYEQYF	TGTGCCAGCAGTCACAGGGGGCCCTACGAGCAGTACTTC
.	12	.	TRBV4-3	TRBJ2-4	CASSTQGNIQYF	TGCGCCAGCAGCACACAGGGAAACATTCAGTACTTC
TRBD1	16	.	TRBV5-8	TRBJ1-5	CASSYRPQGVPQPQHF	TGTGCCAGCAGCTACAGACCACAGGGGGTTCCCCAGCCCCAGCATTTT
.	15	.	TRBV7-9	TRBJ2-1	CASSLRMGQDNEQFF	TGTGCCAGCAGCTTAAGGATGGGGCAAGACAATGAGCAGTTCTTC
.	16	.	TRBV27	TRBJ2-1	CASSSPSGGTGNEQFF	TGTGCCAGCAGTTCCCCCAGTGGGGGGACTGGGAATGAGCAGTTCTTC
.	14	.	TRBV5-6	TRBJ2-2	CASSFTGNTGELFF	TGTGCCAGCAGCTTCACAGGGAACACCGGGGAGCTGTTTTTT